This paragraph reports one TCR beta chain. The entry originates in a study of low-dose radiotherapy and immunotherapy resistance in tumors. With 2 bases removed from V and 3 bases from J, the gap between germline ends came to 5 bases. Germline CDR1 and CDR2: MRHNA and SNTAGT. The CDR3 covers 13 residues. Donors received nivolumab, ipilimumab, aspirin, low-dose cyclophosphamide and low-dose radiotherapy. TRAV- and TRBV-specific primers primed first-strand cDNA, covering alpha and beta chains. It was with a constant-region primer and a V-primer adapter that TCRs were amplified over around 20 PCR cycles. Amplifying the isolated mRNA was done by in vitro transcription. TCRdb re-called the reads through MiXCR, storing one row per CDR3 protein. The sample consists of roughly 14,000 distinct CDR3 sequences, 60% of them appearing once.

This TCR was recovered from a human donor with advanced metastatic prostate, ovarian, gallbladder or colorectal cancer (not recorded which). This table probably holds off-target reads from a library built for another chain. The chain recombines TRBV6-4 with TRBJ1-5; no firm D call. The CDR3 nucleotides read TGTGCCAGCAGTGACGGGGACAATCAGCCCCAGCATTTT. This codes for CASSDGDNQPQHF.